These 23 T cell receptor beta chains came from one sample sequenced in a study of glioma-infiltrating T cells. The iRepertoire nested amplicon-rescue multiplex PCR amplified TCR alpha and beta CDR3s from RNA. TCRdb reprocessed the multiplex PCR reads via MiXCR and lists one record per CDR3 protein. The table lists roughly 190,000 distinct CDR3 sequences, 30% to 40% of them singletons. Sample: glioma tissue, nonneoplastic brain tissue, or PBMCs (not recorded which). These receptors were collected from a human donor with low-grade glioma or glioblastoma, undergoing nonglioma brain surgery, or in good health (not recorded which).

The chain combines TRBV12-3 or TRBV12-4 with TRBJ1-2; D may be TRBD1 (5 bases). The CDR3 covers 14 residues. The V end was cut by 5 bases, the J end by 4 bases, with 14 bases between. DNA of the CDR3: TGTGCCAGCAGTCCTACAGTGGGGGGCTATGGCTACACCTTC. This codes for CASSPTVGGYGYTF.

The table lists this clonotype with many counts. The V gene is TRBV3-1, the J gene TRBJ2-7; the D gene could be TRBD1 or TRBD2 (5 bases each). The CDR3 sequence is 16 residues long. V was clipped by 1 base and J by 4 bases, with 17 bases between them. The germline V gene has CDR1 LGHDT and CDR2 YNNKEL (reference sequence). The CDR3 DNA is TGTGCCAGCAGCCAAGGAACCTGGGGGAGTCGGTACGAGCAGTACTTC. Translation: CASSQGTWGSRYEQYF.

This clonotype was counted ten times or more. The chain links TRBV29-1 to TRBJ2-3, with TRBD1 identical over 8 bases. The germline gives CDR1 SQVTM, CDR2 ANQGSEA. There are 12 residues in the CDR3. The V gene end was trimmed by 7 bases and the J gene end by 5 bases; junction bases not matched to a gene: 5. The CDR3 region is CSAGQGRDTQYF. In DNA form, the CDR3 reads TGCAGCGCCGGACAGGGCCGAGATACGCAGTATTTT.

Many counts were recorded for this clonotype. This chain connects TRBV28 to TRBJ1-4, with 8 nucleotides matching TRBD1. This CDR3 spans 15 amino acids. The germline CDR1 and CDR2 sequences are MDHEN and SYDVKM. V lost 6 bases and J lost 5; bases outside the gene matches: 8. As DNA, the CDR3 is TGTGCCAGCAGGCTTAACAGGGGGACAAATGAAAAACTGTTTTTT. Its translation: CASRLNRGTNEKLFF.

This clonotype was recorded at least ten times. The CDR3 DNA follows: TGTGCCAGCAGTTACGGTTTTGGGGCCAACGTCCTGACTTTC. Translated: CASSYGFGANVLTF. The J gene is TRBJ2-6, the V gene TRBV6-5; D uncertain. Trimming removed 2 bases from V and 3 bases from J, with 5 bases in between. CDR1 MNHEY and CDR2 SVGAGI come from the germline V gene. This CDR3 spans 14 amino acids.

Details on this clonotype: A much more abundant neighbour one base away suggests this may be a read error. The chain links TRBV20-1 to TRBJ2-3, with D uncertain. The CDR3 runs 10 residues. Germline lookup yields CDR1 DFQATT and CDR2 SNEGSKA (reference sequence). The CDR3 reads CSAGTDKQYF. The CDR3 DNA is TGCAGCGCCGGTACAGATAAGCAGTATTTT.

This clonotype was seen at least ten times. This chain joins TRBV6-1 and TRBJ2-5, with TRBD2 identical over 11 bases. Germline CDR1 and CDR2: MNHNS and SASEGT. Losses at the gene ends were 6 bases for V and 2 bases for J; bases not matched to a gene: 8. The CDR3 sequence is 16 residues long. The CDR3 nucleotides are TGTGCCAGCAGACCACGACTAGCGGGATCTCAAGAGACCCAGTACTTC. Translation: CASRPRLAGSQETQYF.

This clonotype was seen many times. The rearrangement joins TRBV2 to TRBJ1-2, with 10 bases identical to TRBD1. The CDR3 spans 13 residues. In germline, CDR1 is SNHLY, CDR2 FYNNEI. J was trimmed by 8 bases and V by 9 bases; bases with no gene match: 9. CDR3 in DNA: TGTGCCAGTGCCGGGACAGGGGCCCGGGGCTACACCTTC. Amino acids: CASAGTGARGYTF.

This clonotype has ten or more counts. This chain joins TRBV20-1 and TRBJ2-7, with 7 bases that match TRBD1. Germline V CDR1 and CDR2: DFQATT, SNEGSKA (reference sequence). V lost 5 bases to trimming and J lost 3 bases; unmatched junction nucleotides: 7. CDR3 size: 13 residues. The CDR3 DNA follows: TGCAGTGCTGCTGGGACAGAATTCTACGAGCAGTACTTC. Protein sequence: CSAAGTEFYEQYF.

About this clonotype: A much larger clone differs by one base, so this may be a read error. The chain employs TRBV11-1 and TRBJ2-7; D might be TRBD2 (6 bases). The V and J ends lost 5 bases and 3 bases respectively, with 20 bases between them. The CDR3 contains 16 residues. Germline assignment: CDR1 SGHAT and CDR2 FQDESV (reference sequence). The CDR3 DNA follows: TGTGCCAGCAGCCCCCAAACCCCGGGACTGAGCTACGAGCAGTACTTC. Translation: CASSPQTPGLSYEQYF.

The chain is built from TRBV27 and TRBJ1-1, with D unclear. Germline CDR1 reads MNHEY; CDR2 reads SMNVEV (reference sequence). Trimming removed 5 bases from V and 5 bases from J, with 15 bases in between. The CDR3 contains 14 residues. CDR3 coding DNA: TGTGCCAGCAGTCCGGGAGAGACGGGAACTGAAGCTTTCTTT. Translation gives CASSPGETGTEAFF.

This clonotype was seen more than once but under ten times. V usage is TRBV12-3 or TRBV12-4 and J usage is TRBJ2-7; the match to TRBD2 covers 7 bases. The CDR3 sequence is 15 residues long. After removal of 6 bases from V and 5 bases from J, the junction contained 13 bases not matched to a gene. CDR3 bases: TGTGCCAGCAGCCCGTCTAGCGGCCCCCTGCACGAGCAGTACTTC. Translation: CASSPSSGPLHEQYF.

This clonotype has just a few counts. The chain is built from TRBV5-4 and TRBJ2-3; D is uncertain. CDR3 length equals 11 residues. Germline CDR1 reads SGHNT; CDR2 reads YYREEE (reference sequence). With 0 bases removed from V and 9 bases from J, the gap between germline ends came to 5 bases. CDR3 bases: TGTGCCAGCAGCTTGGAAGGGACGCAGTATTTT. Its protein product is CASSLEGTQYF.

At least ten counts were recorded for this clonotype. CDR3 in DNA: TGTGCCAGCAGCTTAATCACGGGCGGGAGAGGCATTCAGTACTTC. Its translation is CASSLITGGRGIQYF. The J gene is TRBJ2-4, the V gene TRBV7-2, with 7 nucleotides matching TRBD2. V dropped 2 bases and J dropped 9; count of bases not matched to a gene: 10. Germline loops: CDR1 SGHTA, CDR2 FQGNSA. CDR3 length: 15 residues.

This clonotype was detected ten times or more. The chain joins TRBV5-1 to TRBJ2-1; TRBD1 matches at 9 bases. V shed 4 bases, J shed 3 bases, and the junction held 5 bases outside the gene matches. The germline gives CDR1 SGHRS, CDR2 YFSETQ. CDR3 length: 15 amino acids. The CDR3 DNA follows: TGCGCCAGCAGCCCGCGGACAGGGGACTACAATGAGCAGTTCTTC. As protein: CASSPRTGDYNEQFF.

At least ten counts were recorded for this clonotype. The genes are TRBV6-2 or TRBV6-3 and TRBJ2-7; D possibly corresponds to TRBD1 (6 bases). Germline V gene sequence: CDR1 MNHEY, CDR2 SVGEGT. The CDR3 covers 15 residues. With 4 bases removed from V and 5 bases from J, the gap between germline ends came to 18 bases. CDR3 sequence: CASSSTGTRMDEQYF. As DNA, the CDR3 is TGTGCCAGCAGTTCGACCGGGACAAGGATGGACGAGCAGTACTTC.

The sample holds many counts of this clonotype. The chain uses TRBV28 and TRBJ1-5, with D perhaps TRBD1 (6 bases). V shed 5 bases and J shed 0 bases, with 17 bases lying between them. Germline lookup yields CDR1 MDHEN and CDR2 SYDVKM. This CDR3 contains 17 residues. In DNA, the CDR3 is TGTGCCAGCAGTCCACCATTACAGGGATATAGCAATCAGCCCCAGCATTTT. Translation: CASSPPLQGYSNQPQHF.

This clonotype was counted many times. The rearrangement joins TRBV11-2 to TRBJ2-5; D assignment may be TRBD1 or TRBD2 (5 bases each). Looked up from germline, CDR1 is SGHAT and CDR2 is FQNNGV. V was clipped by 1 base and J by 9 bases, with 12 bases between them. The CDR3 covers 13 residues. CDR3 loop: CASSLGAQGAQYF. The CDR3 DNA reads as TGTGCCAGCAGCTTAGGGGCTCAGGGAGCCCAGTACTTC.

This clonotype was counted ten times or more. The V and J genes are TRBV7-6 and TRBJ2-1; no reliable D call. CDR1 SGHVS and CDR2 FNYEAQ come from the germline V gene. The V gene lost 0 bases and the J gene lost 7 bases, with 4 bases spanning the gap. The CDR3 runs 12 residues. The chain's CDR3 is CASSLAENEQFF. CDR3 DNA: TGTGCCAGCAGCTTAGCCGAAAATGAGCAGTTCTTC.

There are many counts of this clonotype. This sequence joins TRBV20-1 and TRBJ1-5; the D gene is possibly TRBD1 (5 bases). Trimming shortened V by 6 bases and J by 7 bases, and 13 bases separated the two germline ends. CDR1 DFQATT and CDR2 SNEGSKA come from the germline V gene (reference sequence). The CDR3 is 12 residues long. CDR3 nucleotides: TGCAGTGCGGCCATGGGGGGACAGCCCCAGCATTTT. Translated: CSAAMGGQPQHF.

V and J are TRBV7-2 and TRBJ2-7, with 15 nucleotides matching TRBD2. This CDR3 comprises 16 residues. Germline V CDR1 and CDR2: SGHTA, FQGNSA. After removal of 0 bases from V and 4 bases from J, the junction contained 1 base not matched to a gene. The CDR3 spells CASSLAGLAGGYEQYF. The CDR3 nucleotides are TGTGCCAGCAGCTTAGCGGGACTAGCGGGAGGATACGAGCAGTACTTC.

The rearrangement links TRBV29-1 to TRBJ2-7; no firm D call. Germline V gene sequence: CDR1 SQVTM, CDR2 ANQGSEA. CDR3 length equals 13 residues. V was trimmed by 4 bases and J by 3 bases, leaving 13 bases between them. The CDR3 sequence is CSVGSGRGYEQYF. The DNA of the CDR3 is TGCAGCGTTGGCTCAGGTAGAGGCTACGAGCAGTACTTC.

CDR3 loop: CATGENRGRGNEQFF. The CDR3 nucleotides read TGTGCCACCGGGGAAAACAGGGGCCGAGGCAATGAGCAGTTCTTC. V is TRBV5-5 and J is TRBJ2-1; 7 bases agree with TRBD1. Unmatched junction bases numbered 15, after V lost 9 bases and J lost 6 bases. Germline CDR1 reads SGHKS; CDR2 reads YYEKEE (reference sequence). There are 15 residues in the CDR3.